Listed below are T cell receptor beta chains from one sample, sequenced in a study of T cell repertoires in ileal Crohn's disease. Measured with immunoSEQ multiplex PCR; TCRdb has only the in-frame clones, and not every one. The repertoire includes 15,000 to 20,000 clones, about 92% of them detected once, and less than 4% sits in the top ten. Sequencing was done on a sample of ileal tissue. The source is an adult with Crohn's disease. Both conserved end residues are part of each CDR3. D genes are given only for firm matches. Only some rows state a clone size, as once, few, many or a class for expanded clones.

size | D | J | V | DNA | CDR3
few | TRBD2 | TRBJ2-2 | TRBV11-3 | TGTGCCAGCAGCTCGGGACTAGCGGGGTATACCGGGGAGCTGTTTTTT | CASSSGLAGYTGELFF
NA | NA | TRBJ1-1 | TRBV5-1 | TGCGCCGACAAGCCACAGGACCTGAACACTGAAGCTTTCTTT | CADKPQDLNTEAFF
NA | TRBD1 | TRBJ1-5 | TRBV6-1 | TGTGCCAGCAGTGAAGACAGGGGGCGCGGCAATCAGCCCCAGCATTTT | CASSEDRGRGNQPQHF
NA | TRBD1 | TRBJ1-1 | TRBV5-5 | TGTGCCAGCATCCAACAGGGGAGACTAAATTTCTTT | CASIQQGRLNFF
NA | TRBD2 | TRBJ2-5 | TRBV2 | TGTGCCAGCAGTGAGACTAGCGGGGGCGGGGGGACCCAGTACTTC | CASSETSGGGGTQYF
NA | NA | TRBJ1-2 | TRBV15 | TGTGCCACCAGCAGCCGTCGGGACAACAGCTACTATGGCTACACCTTC | CATSSRRDNSYYGYTF
NA | NA | TRBJ2-7 | TRBV4-2 | TGTGCCAGCAGCCAAGCTGCGGGCGTTAGCTCCTACGAGCAGTACTTC | CASSQAAGVSSYEQYF
NA | NA | TRBJ2-7 | TRBV5-1 | TGCGCCAGCAGCTTGGGTAGGGGTCCCTACGAGCAGTACTTC | CASSLGRGPYEQYF
NA | TRBD1 | TRBJ1-3 | TRBV7-2 | TGTGCCAGCAGCAAAAAACAGGGGTCTGGAAACACCATATATTTT | CASSKKQGSGNTIYF
NA | NA | TRBJ1-4 | TRBV7-8 | TGTGCCAGCAGCTGGTACAGGGAATCAAATGAAAAACTGTTTTTT | CASSWYRESNEKLFF
NA | NA | TRBJ2-4 | TRBV19 | TGTGCCAGTAGTGGGCTCGGCATTCAGTACTTC | CASSGLGIQYF
NA | NA | TRBJ2-7 | TRBV20-1 | TGCAGTGCTAGAGACGGTCGCGGGCAGTACTTC | CSARDGRGQYF
NA | NA | TRBJ2-1 | TRBV11-2 | TGTGCCAGCAGCTTAGATTACCGGGACTCCTACAATGAGCAGTTCTTC | CASSLDYRDSYNEQFF
NA | TRBD1 | TRBJ2-3 | TRBV5-6 | TGTGCCAGCAGCTATCCGGGACAGGGGGCAGGAGATACGCAGTATTTT | CASSYPGQGAGDTQYF
NA | NA | TRBJ2-7 | TRBV7-8 | TGTGCCAGCACCCAGAGTGGGGGCATCTACGAGCAGTACTTC | CASTQSGGIYEQYF
NA | TRBD1 | TRBJ1-4 | TRBV5-4 | TGTGCCAGCAGCCCCGGGGACAGGAATGAAAAACTGTTTTTT | CASSPGDRNEKLFF
once | TRBD2 | TRBJ2-5 | TRBV13 | TGTGCCAGCAGCTTAGGGCGGGGGGGGCAAGAGACCCAGTACTTC | CASSLGRGGQETQYF
NA | TRBD1 | TRBJ2-3 | TRBV7-3 | TGTGCCAGCAGCGTTACAGGGGGCACCACAGATACGCAGTATTTT | CASSVTGGTTDTQYF
few | NA | TRBJ1-4 | TRBV5-1 | TGCGCCAGCAGCCCCGCCAGGGGAACTAATGAAAAACTGTTTTTT | CASSPARGTNEKLFF
NA | TRBD2 | TRBJ2-7 | TRBV7-9 | TGTGCCAGCAGCTTAACACTAGCGGGGGTGGAGCAGTACTTC | CASSLTLAGVEQYF
once | NA | TRBJ2-5 | TRBV7-2 | TGTGCCAGCAGCTTACTAGAGACCCAGTACTTC | CASSLLETQYF
NA | NA | TRBJ2-7 | TRBV27 | TGTGCCAGCAGTGTGTATCCCAGCTACGAGCAGTACTTC | CASSVYPSYEQYF
NA | NA | TRBJ2-3 | TRBV5-4 | TGTGCCAGCAGTGGATGGAGTCAAAGCACAGATACGCAGTATTTT | CASSGWSQSTDTQYF
NA | TRBD1 | TRBJ1-6 | TRBV7-9 | TGTGCCAGCAGCGCCCCTGGGGACAGATATTCACCCCTCCACTTT | CASSAPGDRYSPLHF
NA | NA | TRBJ2-3 | TRBV5-6 | TGTGCCAGCAGCTTGCTTAGAGCGCTTGGGGATACGCAGTATTTT | CASSLLRALGDTQYF
NA | TRBD1 | TRBJ2-1 | TRBV7-2 | TGTGCCAGCAGCTTAAGAGGGGGCGAAGGGATGAGGCAGTTCTTC | CASSLRGGEGMRQFF
NA | TRBD2 | TRBJ2-4 | TRBV4-1 | TGCGCCAGCAGCCAAGATAGCAGCGGGGCCGAAAACATTCAGTACTTC | CASSQDSSGAENIQYF
NA | NA | TRBJ2-5 | TRBV11-3 | TGTGCCAGCAGCTTAGTGGCTGTACGGTACTTC | CASSLVAVRYF
NA | TRBD2 | TRBJ2-1 | TRBV5-1 | TGCGCCAGCAGCTTGGCCAGGGGACTAGCGGGGGGTCCGAAATCTCGAACCTACAATGAGCAGTTCTTC | CASSLARGLAGGPKSRTYNEQFF
NA | NA | TRBJ2-6 | TRBV4-1 | TGCGCCAGCAGCCAAGAGGCCTCTGGGGCCAACGTCCTGACTTTC | CASSQEASGANVLTF
once | TRBD1 | TRBJ1-5 | TRBV7-9 | TGTGCCAGCAGCTTAGAGGGGGCACAGCCCCAGCATTTT | CASSLEGAQPQHF